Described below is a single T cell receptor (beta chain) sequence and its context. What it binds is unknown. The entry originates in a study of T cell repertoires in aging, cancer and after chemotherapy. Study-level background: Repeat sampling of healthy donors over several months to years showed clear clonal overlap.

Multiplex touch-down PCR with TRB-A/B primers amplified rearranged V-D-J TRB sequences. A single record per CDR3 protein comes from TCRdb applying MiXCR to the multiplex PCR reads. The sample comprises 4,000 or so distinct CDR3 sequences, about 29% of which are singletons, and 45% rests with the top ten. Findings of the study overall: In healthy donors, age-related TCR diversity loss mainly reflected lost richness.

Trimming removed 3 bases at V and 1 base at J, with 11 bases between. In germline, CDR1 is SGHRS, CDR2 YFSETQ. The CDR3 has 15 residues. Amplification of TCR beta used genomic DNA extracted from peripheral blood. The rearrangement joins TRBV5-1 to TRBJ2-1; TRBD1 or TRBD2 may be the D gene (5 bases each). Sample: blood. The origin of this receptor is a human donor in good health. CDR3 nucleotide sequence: TGCGCCAGCAGCTCGGGGACCGCTTCCTACAATGAGCAGTTCTTC. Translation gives CASSSGTASYNEQFF.